This paragraph covers one T cell receptor (beta chain) sequence. The data derive from a study of T cell responses to AZD1222 COVID-19 vaccine. CDR1 and CDR2 from the germline V gene are LGHDT and YNNKEL (reference sequence). After removal of 0 bases from V and 3 bases from J, the junction contained 5 bases not matched to a gene. There are 16 residues in the CDR3. Profiling relied on immunoSEQ multiplex PCR, and the TCRdb table lists in-frame clones only, not all of them. The sample includes under 200,000 clones, 80% to 95% of them seen just once. Sequenced here: peripheral blood, sampled on day 0 of AZD1222 vaccination. The sequence was obtained from an adult in good health. The chain is built from TRBV3-1 (or the pseudogene TRBV3-2) and TRBJ1-3, with 7 bases lining up with TRBD1. CDR3 DNA sequence: TGTGCCAGCAGCCAAGAAGTGACAGGGAGTGGAAACACCATATATTTT. Encoded protein: CASSQEVTGSGNTIYF.